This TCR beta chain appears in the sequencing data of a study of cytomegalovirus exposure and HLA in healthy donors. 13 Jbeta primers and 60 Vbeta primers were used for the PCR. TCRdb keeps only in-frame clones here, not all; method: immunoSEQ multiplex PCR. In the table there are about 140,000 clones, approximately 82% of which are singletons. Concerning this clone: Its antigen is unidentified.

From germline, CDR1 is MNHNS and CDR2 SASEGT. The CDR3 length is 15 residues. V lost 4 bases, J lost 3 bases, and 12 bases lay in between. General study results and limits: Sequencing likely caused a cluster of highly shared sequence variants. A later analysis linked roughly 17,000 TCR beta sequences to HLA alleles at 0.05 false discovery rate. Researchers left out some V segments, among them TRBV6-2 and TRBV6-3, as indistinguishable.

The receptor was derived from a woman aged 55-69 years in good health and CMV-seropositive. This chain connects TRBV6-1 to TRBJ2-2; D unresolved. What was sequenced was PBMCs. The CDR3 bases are TGTGCCAGCAGTGGGCTTAGCACTGACACCGGGGAGCTGTTTTTT. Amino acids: CASSGLSTDTGELFF.